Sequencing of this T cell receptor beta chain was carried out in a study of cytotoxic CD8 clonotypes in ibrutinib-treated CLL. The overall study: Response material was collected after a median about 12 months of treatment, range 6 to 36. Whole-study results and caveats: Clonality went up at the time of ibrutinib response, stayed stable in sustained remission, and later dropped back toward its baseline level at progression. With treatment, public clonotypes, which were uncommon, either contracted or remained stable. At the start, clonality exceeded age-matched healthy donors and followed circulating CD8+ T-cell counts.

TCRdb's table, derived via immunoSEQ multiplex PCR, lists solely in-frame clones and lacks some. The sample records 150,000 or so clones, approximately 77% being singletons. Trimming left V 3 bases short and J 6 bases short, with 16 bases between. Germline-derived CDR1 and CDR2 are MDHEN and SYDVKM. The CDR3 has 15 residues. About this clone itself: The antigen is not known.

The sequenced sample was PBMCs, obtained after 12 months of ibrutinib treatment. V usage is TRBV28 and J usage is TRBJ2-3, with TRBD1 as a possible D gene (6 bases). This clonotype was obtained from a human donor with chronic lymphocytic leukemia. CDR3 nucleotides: TGTGCCAGCAGTTTGGGCCTGTCCACAGGGGATACGCAGTATTTT. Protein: CASSLGLSTGDTQYF.